Following are 7 T cell receptor beta chains from one sample sequenced in a study of immune cell composition in non-small cell lung cancer. Clones were read by immunoSEQ multiplex PCR, and TCRdb kept only the in-frame ones, dropping some. The sample includes 14,000 to 15,000 clones, around 69% of them seen just once. The sequenced sample was lung tumor tissue. These receptors all stem from a human donor with non-small cell lung cancer.

This clone was seen a few times. The chain couples TRBV6-5 to TRBJ2-7, with D perhaps matching TRBD2 (5 bases). V was pared by 7 bases and J by 6 bases, with 19 bases between. The CDR3 contains 14 residues. Germline V gives CDR1 MNHEY, CDR2 SVGAGI. The CDR3 spells CASTSPDSSGEQYF. The CDR3 DNA sequence: TGTGCCAGCACATCCCCGGACTCCTCCGGCGAGCAGTACTTC.

V and J are TRBV7-2 and TRBJ1-1; TRBD1 matches 10 bases. Germline V gives CDR1 SGHTA, CDR2 FQGNSA. CDR3 length: 15 amino acids. J lost 0 bases, V lost 5 bases, and 3 bases had no gene match. As DNA, the CDR3 is TGTGCCAGCAGCGTAGGGACAGGGGTGAACACTGAAGCTTTCTTT. It codes for CASSVGTGVNTEAFF.

This chain links TRBV30 with TRBJ2-1, with TRBD2 matching 9 bases. The CDR3 has 13 residues. Germline trimming cut 8 bases from V and 4 bases from J; bases unmatched to any gene: 6. Per the germline V gene, CDR1 is GTSNPN and CDR2 is SVGIG (reference sequence). CDR3 region: CAPSGGLYNEQFF. The CDR3 DNA follows: TGTGCCCCAAGCGGGGGGCTGTACAATGAGCAGTTCTTC.

This chain connects TRBV7-8 to TRBJ1-2; D ambiguous. Germline CDR1 is SGHVS and CDR2 is FQNEAQ. The CDR3 extends over 15 amino acids. Trimming took off 4 bases at V and 1 base at J, with 13 bases between the two ends. The CDR3 DNA follows: TGTGCCAGCAGCTGGTCTGCGGTCCTTAACTATGGCTACACCTTC. It translates to CASSWSAVLNYGYTF.

The CDR3 DNA follows: TGTGCCAGCAGTGAAGAACAGGGGGTGTATCAGCCCCAGCATTTT. Amino acids: CASSEEQGVYQPQHF. The rearrangement links TRBV2 to TRBJ1-5; 8 positions match TRBD1. J lost 5 bases, V lost 1 base, and 4 bases had no gene match. Germline CDR1 SNHLY, CDR2 FYNNEI. The CDR3 contains 15 residues. Full variable domain (remainder filled in from reference TRBV2 and TRBJ1-5): EPEVTQTPSHQVTQMGQEVILRCVPISNHLYFYWYRQILGQKVEFLVSFYNNEISEKSEIFDDQFSVERPDGSNFTLKIRSTKLEDSAMYFCASSEEQGVYQPQHFGDGTRLSIL.

Details on this clone: The same CDR3 also results from other DNA sequences found in this sample. The rearrangement links TRBV7-9 to TRBJ1-3, with D possibly TRBD1 on 6 matching bases. The CDR3 extends over 14 amino acids. Germline V gene sequence: CDR1 SEHNR, CDR2 FQNEAQ (reference sequence). The germline V and J ends were trimmed by 5 bases and 2 bases, with 10 bases remaining between them. The CDR3 DNA reads as TGTGCCAGCAGCCCGACAGGAGCTGGAAACACCATATATTTT. Protein: CASSPTGAGNTIYF.

The J gene is TRBJ2-3, the V gene TRBV4-2, with D perhaps TRBD2 (5 bases). The CDR3 runs 16 residues. V was cut by 5 bases and J by 0 bases, with 15 bases left in between. Germline V lookup: CDR1 LGHNA, CDR2 YNFKEQ. The chain's CDR3 is CASSGGRATSTDTQYF. The CDR3 nucleotides are TGTGCCAGCAGCGGAGGTCGCGCTACTAGCACAGATACGCAGTATTTT.